This T cell receptor (beta chain) is from a study of T cells in Graves' hyperthyroidism and ophthalmopathy. Under 3 months was the duration of disease in ophthalmopathy patients, who also had a Clinical Activity Score of at least 3 and a NOSPECS grade of at least 4. Exclusion of patients followed from uncontrolled infection, other autoimmune disease, pregnancy or lactation. The length of the CDR3 is 15 residues. V lost 1 base, J lost 1 base, and 0 bases stayed unmatched. A remark on this clonotype: Its antigen remains unidentified.

Study-level findings and limits: Blood samples included most of the expanded thyroid clonotypes exceeding 0.001. Stable hyperthyroidism and ophthalmopathy were separated using 13 V-J signatures.

TCR beta CDR3 sequences were amplified from RNA transcripts. Researchers ran a first-round RT-PCR on the TCR CDR3 using the HTBI primer set. TCRdb independently ran MiXCR on the multiplex PCR reads; one entry per CDR3 protein. The sample includes roughly 400,000 distinct CDR3 sequences, over 12% of them seen just once. The sequence was obtained from a man in his forties or fifties with Graves' ophthalmopathy. Sample: blood. The chain carries TRBV12-3 or TRBV12-4 and TRBJ2-4; 8 nucleotides agree with TRBD2. The CDR3 loop reads CASSLVAGAKNIQYF. The CDR3 DNA reads as TGTGCCAGCAGTTTAGTAGCGGGGGCCAAAAACATTCAGTACTTC.